The rows below give T cell receptor beta chains drawn from one sample of a study of identical twins. Via MiXCR, TCRdb re-called the 5' RACE reads, giving one row per CDR3 protein. In the table there are approximately 690,000 distinct CDR3 sequences, around 5.7% of which are singletons. The sequencing sample was made of naive T cells sorted from blood. Receptor source: a young man in good health. CDR3s include the opening cysteine and the closing phenylalanine or tryptophan. The D gene is left open where the match is weak. A clone size is listed for some rows: how often the clone was seen (once, few, many), or a class if it is expanded.

v_call	d_call	clone_size	j_call	cdr3_nt	cdr3_aa
TRBV14	NA	few	TRBJ2-1	TGTGCCAGCAGCCACATAAGGGGTATCTCCTACAATGAGCAGTTCTTC	CASSHIRGISYNEQFF
TRBV5-1	NA	NA	TRBJ2-2	TGCGCCAGCAGACCTAGTATTTTTGCGGGGCCGAACACCGGGGAGCTGTTTTTT	CASRPSIFAGPNTGELFF
TRBV3-1	TRBD2	few	TRBJ2-1	TGTGCCAGCAGCCCCTCCTTGGGACTAGCGGGAGGTCCTACGGCTTTTTACAATGAGCAGTTCTTC	CASSPSLGLAGGPTAFYNEQFF
TRBV19	TRBD1	few	TRBJ2-1	TGTGCCAGTAGTATTACTTGGACAGGGCTCGGTGAGCAGTTCTTC	CASSITWTGLGEQFF
TRBV24-1	TRBD2	few	TRBJ2-1	TGTGCCACCAGTGATAAGCGGGGACGTTACAATGAGCAGTTCTTC	CATSDKRGRYNEQFF
TRBV6-2/TRBV6-3	TRBD2	few	TRBJ2-7	TGTGCCAGCAGTTTCTCAAGCGGGAAGCTCTCCGAGCAGTACTTC	CASSFSSGKLSEQYF
TRBV7-8	NA	many	TRBJ2-5	TGTGCCAGCCGGGACCGCTTTAAAGAGACCCAGTACTTC	CASRDRFKETQYF
TRBV6-1	NA	NA	TRBJ1-2	TGTGCCAGCTCCAGGGCCACCCCTAACTATGGCTACACCTTC	CASSRATPNYGYTF
TRBV6-2/TRBV6-3	TRBD1	many	TRBJ1-1	TGTGCCAGCCTTCGGACCGGGACAGGGGGGATCACACGGAACACTGAAGCTTTCTTT	CASLRTGTGGITRNTEAFF
TRBV6-5	NA	few	TRBJ2-3	TGTGCCAGCAGTTACTCGGACAGCCGCACAGATACGCAGTATTTT	CASSYSDSRTDTQYF
TRBV6-2/TRBV6-3	NA	few	TRBJ2-2	TGTGCCAGCGGCCCATACCCCGGGACCGGGGAGCTGTTTTTT	CASGPYPGTGELFF
TRBV15	NA	many	TRBJ2-6	TGTGCCACCAGCACATGGACCTCTGGGGCCAACGTCCTGACTTTC	CATSTWTSGANVLTF
TRBV30	NA	few	TRBJ1-4	TGTGCCTGCTATACCGGGACTGGTAGGGAAAAACTGTTTTTT	CACYTGTGREKLFF
TRBV28	NA	NA	TRBJ1-3	TGTGCCAGCAGTTTATCGGGGCTTCACTCTGGAAACACCATATATTTT	CASSLSGLHSGNTIYF
TRBV15	NA	many	TRBJ2-2	TGTGCCACCAGCACTAAGGGACCGACGAACACCGGGGAGCTGTTTTTT	CATSTKGPTNTGELFF
TRBV27	NA	NA	TRBJ1-4	TGTGCCAGCAGTTTGACGTTCGTGGCAACTAATGAAAAACTGTTTTTT	CASSLTFVATNEKLFF
TRBV7-2	NA	NA	TRBJ1-5	TGTGCCAGCAGCAACGGCAGGGCCCAACAGCCCCAGCATTTT	CASSNGRAQQPQHF
TRBV6-6	NA	NA	TRBJ2-1	TGTGCCAGCACAAAGGGGGGCCTAGTCCATCTCTTC	CASTKGGLVHLF
TRBV12-3/TRBV12-4	NA	many	TRBJ1-4	TGTGCCAGCAGTTTGGGCACCGAATTTCCGGGAGCAACTAATGAAAAACTGTTTTTT	CASSLGTEFPGATNEKLFF
TRBV15	NA	many	TRBJ2-4	TGTGCCACCCGTGGGAGGACGGAGGGATTTCAGTACTTC	CATRGRTEGFQYF
TRBV4-3	NA	many	TRBJ2-7	TGCGCCAGCAGCCAAGATTTTGGGCAGGGTCTCGACGAGCAGTACTTC	CASSQDFGQGLDEQYF
TRBV7-9	NA	few	TRBJ1-1	TGTGCCAGCAACAAAGGGGATATGAACACTGAAGCTTTCTTT	CASNKGDMNTEAFF
TRBV4-2	NA	many	TRBJ2-7	TGTGCCAGCAGCCAAGGACAGGTCAGCTCCTACGAGCAGTACTTC	CASSQGQVSSYEQYF
TRBV6-1	NA	few	TRBJ2-1	TGTGCCAGCACCACGACTGTAAGTTATGAGCAGTTCTTC	CASTTTVSYEQFF
TRBV12-3/TRBV12-4	NA	few	TRBJ2-1	TGTGCCAGCAGTCCCCGCGCCCGGCGTGAGCAGTTCTTC	CASSPRARREQFF
TRBV30	NA	NA	TRBJ2-3	TGTGCCTGGAGTCCGGGGGACAGTGCAGCAGATACGCAGTATTTT	CAWSPGDSAADTQYF
TRBV3-1	TRBD2	NA	TRBJ2-1	TGTGCCAGCAGCCAAGGGGACAGCGGGAGGCGTCGGTTCTTC	CASSQGDSGRRRFF
TRBV20-1	NA	NA	TRBJ2-7	TGCAGTGCTAAGGTGGGGGGTGGGGACGAGCAGTACTTC	CSAKVGGGDEQYF
TRBV4-3	NA	few	TRBJ1-3	TGCGCCAGCAGCCAAGTCGCAGGGAACTCTGGAAACACCATATATTTT	CASSQVAGNSGNTIYF
TRBV6-2/TRBV6-3	TRBD2	NA	TRBJ2-7	TGTGCCAGCAGTTATAAGCGGGAGACCTACGAGCAGTACTTC	CASSYKRETYEQYF
TRBV15	NA	many	TRBJ1-2	TGTGCCACCAGCAGAACGGACAGAATCTATGGCTACACCTTC	CATSRTDRIYGYTF
TRBV4-2	NA	many	TRBJ2-4	TGTGCCAGCAGCCACGTGGGACGGCTAGAAGCCAAAAACATTCAGTACTTC	CASSHVGRLEAKNIQYF
TRBV6-2/TRBV6-3	NA	few	TRBJ2-3	TGTGCCAGCAAGGACGTCTTGGGCACAGATACGCAGTATTTT	CASKDVLGTDTQYF
TRBV15	NA	NA	TRBJ2-7	TGTGCCACCAGCAGAGATAAGGGGGATACCTACGAGCAGTACTTC	CATSRDKGDTYEQYF
TRBV6-1	TRBD2	many	TRBJ2-3	TGTGCCAGCAGGCGTAGCGGGAGTAGTGTAGATACGCAGTATTTT	CASRRSGSSVDTQYF
TRBV29-1	TRBD2	many	TRBJ2-3	TGCAGCGGCAGCGGGAGGGTGTCAGATACGCAGTATTTT	CSGSGRVSDTQYF
TRBV20-1	TRBD1	many	TRBJ2-3	TGCAGTGCCCACAGGGGGCGCACAGATACGCAGTATTTT	CSAHRGRTDTQYF
TRBV9	NA	NA	TRBJ2-5	TGTGCCAGCAGCGCGTCGGCGGGGTTCCAAAAGACCCAGTACTTC	CASSASAGFQKTQYF
TRBV15	TRBD2	many	TRBJ2-7	TGTGCCACCAGCAGAGATCGGACTAGCGGAACCTACGAGCAGTACTTC	CATSRDRTSGTYEQYF
TRBV24-1	TRBD2	many	TRBJ2-1	TGTGCCACCAGTGACCTCCTAGCGGGAGCCAATGAGCAGTTCTTC	CATSDLLAGANEQFF
TRBV7-9	NA	NA	TRBJ1-1	TGTGCCAGCACCCATCCTGGGGTGAACACTGAAGCTTTCTTT	CASTHPGVNTEAFF
TRBV7-6	NA	many	TRBJ1-6	TGTGCCAGCAGCTTGGCAGGGTGGGATTCACCCCTCCACTTT	CASSLAGWDSPLHF
TRBV29-1	NA	many	TRBJ2-5	TGCAGCCCCGCACCCACAGCGGTCGGAGAGACCCAGTACTTC	CSPAPTAVGETQYF
TRBV12-3/TRBV12-4	NA	many	TRBJ1-1	TGTGCCAGCAGTTTCCAGGGCGGATACACTGAAGCTTTCTTT	CASSFQGGYTEAFF
TRBV24-1	NA	few	TRBJ2-5	TGTGCCATTGGAGGATCAGGGTCCCAAGAGACCCAGTACTTC	CAIGGSGSQETQYF
TRBV5-1	NA	many	TRBJ1-1	TGCGCCAGCAGCTCGGGCCACACTGAAGCTTTCTTT	CASSSGHTEAFF
TRBV7-9	TRBD1	many	TRBJ1-4	TGTGCCAGCAGCACAGACAGGGGGAGGGAAAAACTGTTTTTT	CASSTDRGREKLFF
TRBV12-3/TRBV12-4	TRBD2	many	TRBJ2-7	TGTGCCAGCAGTCTAAGGGTACTAAGGACTAGCGGCCCCTACGAGCAGTACTTC	CASSLRVLRTSGPYEQYF
TRBV29-1	TRBD2	many	TRBJ2-1	TGCAGCGTTTCCCCCCAGCGGGAGACCCGTCTCTCCTACAATGAGCAGTTCTTC	CSVSPQRETRLSYNEQFF